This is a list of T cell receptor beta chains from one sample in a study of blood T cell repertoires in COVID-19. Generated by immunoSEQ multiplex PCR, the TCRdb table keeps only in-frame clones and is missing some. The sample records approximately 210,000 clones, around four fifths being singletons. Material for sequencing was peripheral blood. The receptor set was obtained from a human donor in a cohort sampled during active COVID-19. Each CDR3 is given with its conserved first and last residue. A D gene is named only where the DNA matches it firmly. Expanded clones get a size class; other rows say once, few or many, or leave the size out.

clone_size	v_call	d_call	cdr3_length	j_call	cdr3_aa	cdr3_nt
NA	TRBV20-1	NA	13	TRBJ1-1	CSASGRGNTEAFF	TGCAGTGCTAGTGGCCGGGGGAACACTGAAGCTTTCTTT
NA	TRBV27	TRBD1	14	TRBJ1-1	CASSARTGGEKAFF	TGTGCCAGCAGTGCTAGGACAGGGGGCGAGAAAGCTTTCTTT
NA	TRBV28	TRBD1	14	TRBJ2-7	CASSRPGQGDEQYF	TGTGCCAGCAGTCGGCCCGGACAGGGAGACGAGCAGTACTTC
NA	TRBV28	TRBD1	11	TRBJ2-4	CASLQGVNQYF	TGTGCCAGTTTACAGGGGGTTAATCAGTACTTC
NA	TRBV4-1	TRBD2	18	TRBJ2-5	CASSKSSGTSGTQETQYF	TGCGCCAGCAGCAAAAGCTCCGGGACTAGCGGGACGCAAGAGACCCAGTACTTC
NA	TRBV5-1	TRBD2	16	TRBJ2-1	CASSSRLAGTYNEQFF	TGCGCCAGCAGCTCCCGACTAGCGGGAACCTACAATGAGCAGTTCTTC
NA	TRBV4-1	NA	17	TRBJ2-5	CASSQTTLARGQETQYF	TGCGCCAGCAGCCAAACGACCCTAGCTCGGGGCCAAGAGACCCAGTACTTC
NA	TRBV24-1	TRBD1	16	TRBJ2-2	CATSDLQTGDTGELFF	TGTGCCACCAGTGATTTGCAGACAGGGGACACCGGGGAGCTGTTTTTT
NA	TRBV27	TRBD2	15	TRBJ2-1	CASRRRTSGTNEQFF	TGTGCCAGCCGAAGAAGGACTAGCGGGACCAATGAGCAGTTCTTC
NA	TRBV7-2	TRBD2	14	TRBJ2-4	CASSFGLAGSIQYF	TGTGCCAGCAGCTTCGGACTAGCGGGAAGCATTCAGTACTTC
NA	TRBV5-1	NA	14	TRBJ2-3	CASRRDSAGDTQYF	TGCGCCAGCCGAAGGGACAGCGCGGGGGATACGCAGTATTTT
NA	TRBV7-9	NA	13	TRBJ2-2	CASSLRRSGELFF	TGTGCCAGCAGCTTACGGCGGAGCGGGGAGCTGTTTTTT
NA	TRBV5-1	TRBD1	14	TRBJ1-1	CASSLQGVNTEAFF	TGCGCCAGCAGTTTACAGGGGGTGAACACTGAAGCTTTCTTT
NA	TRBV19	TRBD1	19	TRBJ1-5	CASSLAQGAILYSNQPQHF	TGTGCCAGTAGTTTAGCCCAGGGGGCTATTCTATATAGCAATCAGCCCCAGCATTTT
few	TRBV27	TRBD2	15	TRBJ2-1	CASRELAGGSNEQFF	TGTGCCAGCAGAGAACTAGCGGGGGGGTCAAATGAGCAGTTCTTC
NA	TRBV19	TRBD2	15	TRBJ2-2	CASSVTGGTTGELFF	TGTGCCAGTAGTGTGACGGGGGGGACCACCGGGGAGCTGTTTTTT
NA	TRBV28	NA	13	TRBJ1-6	CASSLGGEAALHF	TGTGCCAGCAGTTTAGGGGGGGAGGCGGCCCTCCACTTT
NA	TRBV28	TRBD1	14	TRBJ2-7	CASSIDRGSYEQYF	TGTGCCAGCAGTATCGACAGGGGCTCCTACGAGCAGTACTTC
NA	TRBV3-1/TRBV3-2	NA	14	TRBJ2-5	CASSPRRYQETQYF	TGTGCCAGCAGCCCTAGGAGGTACCAAGAGACCCAGTACTTC
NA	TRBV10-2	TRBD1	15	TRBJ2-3	CATKKGQGSTDTQYF	TGCGCCACCAAGAAAGGACAGGGAAGCACAGATACGCAGTATTTT
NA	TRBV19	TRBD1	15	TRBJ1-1	CASSIGQGMNTEAFF	TGTGCCAGTAGTATTGGACAGGGGATGAACACTGAAGCTTTCTTT
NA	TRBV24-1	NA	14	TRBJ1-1	CATQGLGDYAEAFF	TGTGCCACCCAGGGGCTGGGGGATTACGCTGAAGCTTTCTTT
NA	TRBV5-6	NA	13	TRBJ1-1	CASSLYRNTEAFF	TGTGCCAGCAGCCTGTACAGGAACACTGAAGCTTTCTTT
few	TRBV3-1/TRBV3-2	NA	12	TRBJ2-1	CASSQGRPQQFF	TGTGCCAGCAGCCAAGGGAGACCCCAGCAGTTCTTC
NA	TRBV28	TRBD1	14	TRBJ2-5	CASSSNRGWETQYF	TGTGCCAGCAGTTCTAACAGGGGATGGGAGACCCAGTACTTC
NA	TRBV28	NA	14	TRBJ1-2	CASTAGDSNYGYTF	TGTGCCAGCACCGCGGGGGATTCAAACTATGGCTACACCTTC
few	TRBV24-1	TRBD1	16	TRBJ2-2	CATRGPGTDFTGELFF	TGTGCCACCAGGGGGCCCGGGACAGACTTTACCGGGGAGCTGTTTTTT
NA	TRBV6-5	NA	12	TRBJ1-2	CASSSTSYGYTF	TGTGCCAGCAGTTCTACTTCCTATGGCTACACCTTC
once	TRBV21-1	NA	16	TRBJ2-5	CASSKAGLAGEETQYF	TGTGCCAGCAGCAAAGCTGGGCTAGCGGGGGAAGAGACCCAGTACTTC
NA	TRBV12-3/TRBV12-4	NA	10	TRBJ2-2	CASSTKELFF	TGTGCCAGCAGCACTAAGGAGCTGTTTTTT
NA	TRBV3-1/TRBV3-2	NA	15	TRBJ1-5	CASSQEGAGHQPQHF	TGTGCCAGCAGCCAAGAGGGGGCAGGGCACCAGCCCCAGCATTTT
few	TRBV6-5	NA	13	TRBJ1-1	CASGEGVRTEAFF	TGTGCTTCAGGGGAGGGTGTAAGGACTGAAGCTTTCTTT
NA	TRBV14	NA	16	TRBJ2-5	CASSLFRTEFKETQYF	TGTGCCAGCAGTCTGTTCCGGACAGAATTTAAAGAGACCCAGTACTTC
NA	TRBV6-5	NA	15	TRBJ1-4	CASSYGGTKGEKLFF	TGTGCCAGCAGTTACGGGGGGACGAAGGGAGAAAAACTGTTTTTT
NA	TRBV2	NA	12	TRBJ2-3	CARGLTTDTQYF	TGTGCCAGAGGACTAACCACAGATACGCAGTATTTT
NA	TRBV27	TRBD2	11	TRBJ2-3	CASRNFGLVYF	TGTGCCAGCAGAAACTTCGGACTAGTGTATTTT
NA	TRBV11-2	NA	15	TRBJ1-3	CASSSQGSFGNTIYF	TGTGCCAGCAGCTCTCAGGGTTCCTTTGGAAACACCATATATTTT
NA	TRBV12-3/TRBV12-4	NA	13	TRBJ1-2	CASGTPEAPSYTF	TGTGCCAGCGGAACTCCGGAGGCCCCGAGCTACACCTTC
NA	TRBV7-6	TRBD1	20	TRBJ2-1	CASSLDEQGSSLSSYNEQFF	TGTGCCAGCAGCTTAGACGAACAGGGGAGCTCCCTGAGCTCCTACAATGAGCAGTTCTTC
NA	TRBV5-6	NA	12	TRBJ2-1	CASAAQVNEQFF	TGTGCCAGCGCGGCCCAAGTAAATGAGCAGTTCTTC
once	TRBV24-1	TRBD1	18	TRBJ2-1	CATSDSGDRDNSYNEQFF	TGTGCCACCAGTGATTCTGGGGACAGGGACAACTCCTACAATGAGCAGTTCTTC
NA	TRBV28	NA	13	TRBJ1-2	CASSFSANYGYTF	TGTGCCAGCAGTTTTAGTGCTAACTATGGCTACACCTTC
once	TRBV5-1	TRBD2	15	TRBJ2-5	CASSLQLAGQETQYF	TGCGCCAGCAGCTTGCAGCTAGCGGGACAAGAGACCCAGTACTTC
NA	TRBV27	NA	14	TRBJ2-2	CASSYESRGGELFF	TGTGCCAGCAGTTATGAAAGTCGGGGCGGGGAGCTGTTTTTT
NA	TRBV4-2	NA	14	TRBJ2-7	CASSQAGDAYEQYF	TGTGCCAGCAGCCAAGCAGGGGATGCCTACGAGCAGTACTTC
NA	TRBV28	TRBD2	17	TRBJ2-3	CASSGSSGRGLTDTQYF	TGTGCCAGCAGTGGATCTAGCGGGAGGGGACTCACAGATACGCAGTATTTT
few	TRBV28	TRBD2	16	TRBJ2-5	CASSLWAGTSGRAPYF	TGTGCCAGCAGTTTATGGGCCGGGACTAGCGGGAGGGCTCCGTACTTC
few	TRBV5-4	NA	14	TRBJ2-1	CASSPDSSYNEQFF	TGTGCCAGCAGCCCGGACTCGTCCTACAATGAGCAGTTCTTC
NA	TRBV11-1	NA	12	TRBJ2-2	CASSYRVGELFF	TGTGCCAGCAGCTACAGGGTCGGGGAGCTGTTTTTT
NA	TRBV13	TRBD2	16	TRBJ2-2	CASSYISGRDTGELFF	TGTGCCAGCAGTTATATTAGCGGGAGGGACACCGGGGAGCTGTTTTTT
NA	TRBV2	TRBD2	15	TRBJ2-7	CASSVTSGRLAEQYF	TGTGCCAGCAGCGTTACTAGCGGGAGGCTCGCCGAGCAGTACTTC
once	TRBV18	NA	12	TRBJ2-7	CASSQAGYEQYF	TGTGCCAGCTCACAAGCGGGTTACGAGCAGTACTTC